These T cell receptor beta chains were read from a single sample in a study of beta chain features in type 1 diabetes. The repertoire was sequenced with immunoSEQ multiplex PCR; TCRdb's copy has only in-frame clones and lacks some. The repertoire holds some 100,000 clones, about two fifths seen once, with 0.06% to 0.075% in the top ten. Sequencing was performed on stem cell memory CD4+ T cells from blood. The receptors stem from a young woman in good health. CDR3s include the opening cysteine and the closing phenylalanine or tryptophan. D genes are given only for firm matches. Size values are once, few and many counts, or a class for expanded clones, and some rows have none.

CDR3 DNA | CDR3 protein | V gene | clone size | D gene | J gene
TGTGCCAGCAGCCCAGGCCCGACTAGCGGGAGAGGAGATACGCAGTATTTT | CASSPGPTSGRGDTQYF | TRBV5-4 | - | TRBD2 | TRBJ2-3
TGTGCCAGCCACGGTGGGCTAACCCCAGATACGCAGTATTTT | CASHGGLTPDTQYF | TRBV6-5 | - | - | TRBJ2-3
TGTGCCTGGAGTGTAGCGGCTTACGAGCAGTACTTC | CAWSVAAYEQYF | TRBV30 | - | - | TRBJ2-7
TGTGCCACCAGCAGACCCGGGACAGGCCCGACTGAAGCTTTCTTT | CATSRPGTGPTEAFF | TRBV15 | - | TRBD1 | TRBJ1-1
TGTGCCAGCAGCTTAAACGGTTTATCCTACGAGCAGTACTTC | CASSLNGLSYEQYF | TRBV7-3 | - | - | TRBJ2-7
TGCGCCAGCAGCTACGGACAGGGTGCATCCTACGAGCAGTACTTC | CASSYGQGASYEQYF | TRBV5-1 | - | TRBD1 | TRBJ2-7
TGTGCCAGCAGGCCGCTCGGACAGTTAAGGCAGTACTTC | CASRPLGQLRQYF | TRBV27 | - | - | TRBJ2-7
TGTGCCAGCAGCATTGGACAGAGCTCCTACGAGCAGTACTTC | CASSIGQSSYEQYF | TRBV7-6 | - | - | TRBJ2-7
TGTGCCAGCAGGGGTGGGACAGTAAGCACAGATACGCAGTATTTT | CASRGGTVSTDTQYF | TRBV5-4 | - | TRBD1 | TRBJ2-3
TGTGCCAGCAGCTCCAACAGCAGCCCCCGCTACGAGCAGTACTTC | CASSSNSSPRYEQYF | TRBV28 | few | - | TRBJ2-7
TGTGCCAGCTCACCCTTGCTACTAGCGGGAATTATGAATGAGCAGTTCTTC | CASSPLLLAGIMNEQFF | TRBV18 | few | TRBD2 | TRBJ2-1
TGTGCCAGCAGTTTAAGGTCAGGGGGACAGCCCCAGCATTTT | CASSLRSGGQPQHF | TRBV27 | few | TRBD1 | TRBJ1-5
TGTGCCAGCAGCTTAGGAACTAGCGGGGATAGCACAGATACGCAGTATTTT | CASSLGTSGDSTDTQYF | TRBV7-8 | few | TRBD2 | TRBJ2-3
TGTGCCAGCAGCTTAGTTGCGGCTCGGCGGGACTACGAGCAGTACTTC | CASSLVAARRDYEQYF | TRBV11-3 | - | - | TRBJ2-7
TGCAGCGTTCAGGGGGCGAACACTGAAGCTTTCTTT | CSVQGANTEAFF | TRBV29-1 | few | TRBD1 | TRBJ1-1
TGTGCCACCAGCAGAGTGAACAGAAACTACAATGAGCAGTTCTTC | CATSRVNRNYNEQFF | TRBV15 | - | - | TRBJ2-1
TGTGCCAGCAGAGGGACTGAATCCTACAATGAGCAGTTCTTC | CASRGTESYNEQFF | TRBV5-4 | once | - | TRBJ2-1
TGCGCCAGCAGCCAACTGCCGAGCTCTGGGGCCAACGTCCTGACTTTC | CASSQLPSSGANVLTF | TRBV4-3 | - | - | TRBJ2-6
TGCGCCAGCAGCCAATATCCGAACACCGGGGAGCTGTTTTTT | CASSQYPNTGELFF | TRBV4-3 | - | - | TRBJ2-2
TGTGCCAGCAGTGACCCTCTTCGAGCCTACGAGCAGTACTTC | CASSDPLRAYEQYF | TRBV25-1 | few | - | TRBJ2-7
TGTGCCAGCAGTTTTGCCAGCGACACTGAAGCTTTCTTT | CASSFASDTEAFF | TRBV28 | few | - | TRBJ1-1
TGTGCCAGCAGTTCTACAGGGGTAATCTATGGCTACACCTTC | CASSSTGVIYGYTF | TRBV28 | - | TRBD1 | TRBJ1-2
TGTGCCTGGAGGAAGGGACAGGGAGGGCAAGAGACCCAGTACTTC | CAWRKGQGGQETQYF | TRBV30 | few | TRBD1 | TRBJ2-5
TGTGCCAGCATAGGGACAGGGTCGTCCTACGAGCAGTACTTC | CASIGTGSSYEQYF | TRBV28 | - | TRBD1 | TRBJ2-7
TGCAGCGTTGCTTCGGGGATATGGGGCTACACCTTC | CSVASGIWGYTF | TRBV29-1 | few | - | TRBJ1-2
TGTGCCAGTACCCAAGGGACGGGAGCACGGACGCAGTACTTC | CASTQGTGARTQYF | TRBV19 | - | - | TRBJ2-7
TGTGCCAGCAGCGGCCCCCCGGGACAGGGTGGTCGAGATACGCAGTATTTT | CASSGPPGQGGRDTQYF | TRBV5-4 | - | TRBD1 | TRBJ2-3
TGTGCCAGCAGTGACCGGCTGAGGGAGAACAAGTTCTTC | CASSDRLRENKFF | TRBV2 | few | - | TRBJ2-1
TGCGTCACCGGGGACAGCACCTACGAGCAGTACTTC | CVTGDSTYEQYF | TRBV28 | few | TRBD1 | TRBJ2-7
TGTGCCAGCCCCAGGGGATCCTCTGGAAACACCATATATTTT | CASPRGSSGNTIYF | TRBV7-9 | few | - | TRBJ1-3
TGTGCCAGCAGCGGATTAGCGGGAGCCAACGAGCAGTTCTTC | CASSGLAGANEQFF | TRBV9 | few | TRBD2 | TRBJ2-1
TGTGCCAGCAGTTCCCCTCAGGGGTTTGGCGGCTACACCTTC | CASSSPQGFGGYTF | TRBV6-6 | - | - | TRBJ1-2
TGTGCCAGCTCACCGGGAAGGGGCCGCTTGATCACTGAAGCTTTCTTT | CASSPGRGRLITEAFF | TRBV18 | - | - | TRBJ1-1
TGTGCCAGCAGCTTAGTAGCTGTAAACACTGAAGCTTTCTTT | CASSLVAVNTEAFF | TRBV7-9 | few | - | TRBJ1-1
TGTGCCAGTTCGCGGGGGGAACTAGTCTCCTACGAGCAGTACTTC | CASSRGELVSYEQYF | TRBV18 | - | TRBD2 | TRBJ2-7
TGTGCCAGCAGCCCGGGACAGAACTATGGCTACACCTTC | CASSPGQNYGYTF | TRBV14 | once | TRBD1 | TRBJ1-2
TGTGCCAGCAGCCGCGCGGGACTAGCGAAAGAGACCCAGTACTTC | CASSRAGLAKETQYF | TRBV7-2 | - | TRBD2 | TRBJ2-5
TGTGCCAGTAGTATCAACAGGGGGCCCTATGGCTACACCTTC | CASSINRGPYGYTF | TRBV19 | - | TRBD1 | TRBJ1-2
TGTGCCAGCAGTTACTCGACACGTATGAACACTGAAGCTTTCTTT | CASSYSTRMNTEAFF | TRBV6-6 | - | - | TRBJ1-1
TGTGCCAGCACCCCTTTCCAGGGAACCCAAGAGACCCAGTACTTC | CASTPFQGTQETQYF | TRBV5-4 | - | - | TRBJ2-5
TGTGCCAGCAGTTTATCGATCGGAATGGCTAATAGCGGTGAGCAGTTCTTC | CASSLSIGMANSGEQFF | TRBV27 | few | - | TRBJ2-1
TGCGCCAGCAGCAACTACGACCGCTACAATGAGCAGTTCTTC | CASSNYDRYNEQFF | TRBV10-2 | - | - | TRBJ2-1
TGCGCCAGCAGCTACCAAGGCTCAGGGTGGGTCTATGGCTACACCTTC | CASSYQGSGWVYGYTF | TRBV4-3 | few | - | TRBJ1-2
TGTGCCAGCAGGACCCGGGATTACCTAGCCAAAAACATTCAGTACTTC | CASRTRDYLAKNIQYF | TRBV28 | few | - | TRBJ2-4
TGTGCCAGCAGCTCGGGACTAGCGGGAGCCCGGTACTTC | CASSSGLAGARYF | TRBV7-8 | - | TRBD2 | TRBJ2-4
TGTGCCAGCAGCATCGGCGTGGGGGCGACAGATACGCAGTATTTT | CASSIGVGATDTQYF | TRBV5-6 | few | - | TRBJ2-3
TGTGCCTGGAGTGTCTATGAGCAGTTCTTC | CAWSVYEQFF | TRBV30 | - | - | TRBJ2-1